The clone carrying this TCR beta chain turned up a few times. Its matching antigen is unknown. CDR1 LGHNA and CDR2 YNFKEQ come from the germline V gene. V was trimmed by 4 bases and J by 0 bases, leaving 13 bases between them. There are 16 residues in the CDR3. MiXCR was run by TCRdb on the reads, yielding one entry per CDR3 protein. The repertoire includes hundreds of thousands of distinct CDR3 sequences, roughly 33% of them detected once, and around a sixth sits in the top ten. The sample is drawn from a study of T cell repertoires in cytomegalovirus infection. The V call is TRBV4-2, the J call TRBJ2-1, with a weak D call TRBD2 (6 bases). The clonotype comes from a human donor in good health (CMV status not recorded). Some clones in this sample may be carry-over from other donors' samples. The specimen comprised cultured PBMCs, sampled from culture after CMV antigen stimulation. The CDR3 spells CASSPAGTRSYNEQFF. The CDR3 region has the DNA TGTGCCAGCAGCCCAGCCGGGACTCGCTCCTACAATGAGCAGTTCTTC.